This T cell receptor beta chain emerged from a study of Ad26.COV2.S vaccination and SARS-CoV-2 variants. Background on the study: Donor was assigned to the Ad26.COV2.S arm of trial COV1001. Intramuscular Ad26.COV2.S doses were given once or twice, 56 days apart.

Profiled with immunoSEQ multiplex PCR; TCRdb holds only in-frame clones, not every one. The sample lists some 520,000 clones; 87% were seen once. The V and J ends lost 0 bases and 5 bases, in that order; junction bases with no gene match: 2. There are 17 residues in the CDR3. CDR1 is SGHRS, CDR2 YFSETQ, per germline. As to treatment: some 20 received Ad26.COV2.S at low or high dose, single or two shots; about 5 received placebo; per-sample allocation not given. All samples were drawn on day 63, counting from the first vaccine or placebo injection. The TCR comes from a person between 18 and 65 years old who received the Ad26.COV2.S COVID-19 vaccine or a placebo. Source: peripheral blood, taken in a trial of Ad26.COV2.S vaccine versus placebo. The chain is built from TRBV5-1 and TRBJ2-2; TRBD2 matches at 15 bases. This CDR3 is CASSLAGTSGRTGELFF. CDR3 in DNA: TGCGCCAGCAGCTTGGCCGGGACTAGCGGGAGGACCGGGGAGCTGTTTTTT.